One T cell receptor beta chain is described in this entry. Germline V gene data show CDR1 as SGHRS and CDR2 as YFSETQ. The CDR3 is 14 residues long. Trimming cost V 4 bases and J 3 bases, with 12 bases left between them. The entry originates in a study of blood T cell repertoires in COVID-19. In the original workflow: Quantification of nucleated cells was approximated via reference gene primer amplification. Measured with immunoSEQ multiplex PCR; TCRdb has only the in-frame clones, and not every one. The DNA was the basis for D and trimming; V, J and clone size are from that table. The sample yields around 100,000 clones, just under 85% seen once.

The genes are TRBV5-1 and TRBJ2-3; possible D gene TRBD1, 6 bases. What was sequenced was peripheral blood. This sequence originates from a man in his forties with active or convalescent COVID-19. Here the CDR3 reads CASSLPDRTDTQYF. The CDR3 region has the DNA TGCGCCAGCAGCCTTCCGGACAGAACAGATACGCAGTATTTT.